This T cell receptor beta chain was sequenced in a study of CD8 T cells in Susac syndrome. Random hexamers primed reverse transcription of about 0.5 to 1 ug RNA. In TCRdb, the immunoSEQ multiplex PCR reads were re-called with MiXCR into one record per CDR3 protein. Of approximately 54,000 distinct CDR3 sequences listed, around 95% are singletons. Per germline, CDR1 SGDLS and CDR2 YYNGEE. Unmatched junction bases numbered 7, after V lost 3 bases and J lost 4 bases. The CDR3 totals 17 residues. This TCR was sampled from a human donor with Susac syndrome. The sample was CD8+ T cells from PBMCs. The V call is TRBV9, the J call TRBJ2-3; 14 bases fit TRBD2. CDR3 residues: CASSADGTSGGSDTQYF. The CDR3 DNA sequence: TGTGCCAGCAGCGCGGACGGGACTAGCGGGGGTTCAGATACGCAGTATTTT.